These T cell receptor beta chains were read from a single sample in a study of T cell responses to AZD1222 COVID-19 vaccine. Some clones are missing from TCRdb's copy, which holds only in-frame ones; the method was immunoSEQ multiplex PCR. The sample shows 250,000 to 300,000 clones, around 93% of them seen only once. The material sequenced was peripheral blood, taken 28 days after the second AZD1222 dose. The source of these receptors is an adult who received the AZD1222 COVID-19 vaccine. The CDR3 runs from the conserved cysteine through the conserved F or W. D genes are given only for firm matches.

length	V	D	J	DNA	CDR3
15	TRBV2	TRBD1	TRBJ1-2	TGTGCCAGCGGGGGACAGTTACTAGCTAACTATGGCTACACCTTC	CASGGQLLANYGYTF
13	TRBV7-9	-	TRBJ2-1	TGTGCCGTGGGCTTAGCGGCGGACAATGAGCAGTTCTTC	CAVGLAADNEQFF
12	TRBV20-1	-	TRBJ1-2	TGCAGTGCTAGTGCTGGGACCTATGGCTACACCTTC	CSASAGTYGYTF
17	TRBV5-1	TRBD1	TRBJ1-1	TGCGCCAGCAGCCGGACACAGGGGGTCTCCTCGAACACTGAAGCTTTCTTT	CASSRTQGVSSNTEAFF
12	TRBV27	-	TRBJ1-6	TGTGCCAGCAGTTTTGTACATTCACCCCTCCACTTT	CASSFVHSPLHF
16	TRBV19	-	TRBJ2-2	TGTGCCAGTAGATTAGACTGGGGACACCCAACCGGGGAGCTGTTTTTT	CASRLDWGHPTGELFF
13	TRBV10-1	TRBD1	TRBJ1-2	TGCGCCAGCAGTCGGCAGGGGGCGTATGGCTACACCTTC	CASSRQGAYGYTF
15	TRBV5-1	-	TRBJ1-1	TGCGCCAGCAGCTTGGGAGGACAGTTGAACACTGAAGCTTTCTTT	CASSLGGQLNTEAFF
11	TRBV28	-	TRBJ2-7	TGTGCCAGCAGTAAGGGGTACGAGCAGTACTTC	CASSKGYEQYF
15	TRBV5-4	TRBD1	TRBJ1-6	TGTGCCAGCAGTACTCAACAGGGGGTGGGTTCACCCCTCCACTTT	CASSTQQGVGSPLHF
18	TRBV21-1	-	TRBJ2-1	TGTGCCAGCCGTACAGCTTATCAGCGGGGGTCCCCTTTCAATGAGCAGTTCTTC	CASRTAYQRGSPFNEQFF
15	TRBV10-3	-	TRBJ1-4	TGTGCCATCAGTGAGTCAGAGGCAGGGAATGAAAAACTGTTTTTT	CAISESEAGNEKLFF
17	TRBV10-3	TRBD2	TRBJ2-1	TGTGCCATCAGTGAGTACGCGAGCGGGGGAGGTTTCAATGAGCAGTTCTTC	CAISEYASGGGFNEQFF
14	TRBV7-9	TRBD2	TRBJ2-1	TGTGCCAGCAGCATCGGGGGGAGCTACAATGAGCAGTTCTTC	CASSIGGSYNEQFF
15	TRBV7-9	TRBD1	TRBJ2-7	TGTGCCAGCAGAAGCCACAGGGGTAGCTCCTACGAGCAGTACTTC	CASRSHRGSSYEQYF
13	TRBV28	-	TRBJ1-2	TGTGCCAGCTCCCCCGGGGCTAGCTATGGCTACACCTTC	CASSPGASYGYTF
16	TRBV19	-	TRBJ1-4	TGTGCCAGTATGGCGGTGGGGCACTCAACTAATGAAAAACTGTTTTTT	CASMAVGHSTNEKLFF
13	TRBV18	TRBD1	TRBJ2-7	TGTGCCAGCAGAGACAGGGCTTCCTACGAGCAGTACTTC	CASRDRASYEQYF
10	TRBV6-2/TRBV6-3	-	TRBJ2-7	TGTGCCAGCAGTTCCGGGGAGCAGTACTTC	CASSSGEQYF
12	TRBV11-3	-	TRBJ2-7	TGTGCCAGCAGCCAGGGACCGCTGGAGCAGTACTTC	CASSQGPLEQYF
14	TRBV6-1	-	TRBJ1-1	TGTGCCAGCAGTGAAACACTCAGGGGCACTGAAGCTTTCTTT	CASSETLRGTEAFF
14	TRBV27	TRBD1	TRBJ1-6	TGTGCCAGCAGTCCCGGGACAGGGAATTCACCCCTCCACTTT	CASSPGTGNSPLHF
18	TRBV5-1	TRBD1	TRBJ2-1	TGCGCCAGCAGCTTGGGGGGGACAGGGTCAAGCTCCTACAATGAGCAGTTCTTC	CASSLGGTGSSSYNEQFF
18	TRBV4-3	TRBD1	TRBJ1-3	TGCGCCAGCAGCCAAGATTCGGGACAGGGCTTAGATGGAAACACCATATATTTT	CASSQDSGQGLDGNTIYF
15	TRBV3-1/TRBV3-2	TRBD2	TRBJ2-3	TGTGCCAGCAGCCAAGATCTAGCGGGGGTAGATACGCAGTATTTT	CASSQDLAGVDTQYF
14	TRBV6-5	-	TRBJ1-1	TGTGCCACATCCGCCGGACACAAGAACACTGAAGCTTTCTTT	CATSAGHKNTEAFF
14	TRBV7-2	-	TRBJ2-7	TGTGCCAGCAGCTTAGGGGGAGGCTCCTACGAGCAGTACTTC	CASSLGGGSYEQYF
16	TRBV7-9	-	TRBJ1-5	TGTGCCAGCAGCACCGGTGGTTGGCAGGGAGGCCAGCCCCAGCATTTT	CASSTGGWQGGQPQHF
12	TRBV5-6	TRBD1	TRBJ2-1	TGTGCCAGCAGCTTAGCAGGGGGAAAGCAGTTCTTC	CASSLAGGKQFF
12	TRBV28	-	TRBJ1-2	TGTGCCAGCAGCCTCCAAAGGGGTGGCTACACCTTC	CASSLQRGGYTF
16	TRBV6-5	-	TRBJ2-2	TGTGCCAGCAGTTACGGGACATCGATAGGCACCGGGGAGCTGTTTTTT	CASSYGTSIGTGELFF
13	TRBV27	-	TRBJ1-2	TGTGCCAGCAGTTTAACGGGGAACTATGGCTACACCTTC	CASSLTGNYGYTF
16	TRBV24-1	-	TRBJ1-5	TGTGCCACCAGTGATCACACAGGGAGGATGGGCCAGCCCCAGCATTTT	CATSDHTGRMGQPQHF
14	TRBV3-1/TRBV3-2	-	TRBJ1-1	TGTGCCAGCGGATATCCCGGAGGGAACACTGAAGCTTTCTTT	CASGYPGGNTEAFF
15	TRBV6-5	-	TRBJ2-5	TGTGCCAGCAGTTACCGAGGACAGTTACAAGAGACCCAGTACTTC	CASSYRGQLQETQYF
15	TRBV11-3	-	TRBJ1-1	TGTGCCAGCAGCCAGCAGTATGGAGGGGACACTGAAGCTTTCTTT	CASSQQYGGDTEAFF
15	TRBV7-2	-	TRBJ2-3	TGTGCCAGCAGCTTGGTCGGGGGGCGCGGTCCTACGCAGTATTTT	CASSLVGGRGPTQYF
13	TRBV27	TRBD1	TRBJ2-7	TGTGCCAGCTCACCCGGGGCAGGGGGAGAGCAGTACTTC	CASSPGAGGEQYF
12	TRBV28	TRBD2	TRBJ2-7	TGTGCCAGCTGGGGGGGATTCGGCGAGCAGTACTTC	CASWGGFGEQYF
13	TRBV9	-	TRBJ1-1	TGTGCCAGCAGCGTAGCGGGCGGGGCTGAAGCTTTCTTT	CASSVAGGAEAFF
14	TRBV7-8	TRBD2	TRBJ2-7	TGTGCCAGCAGCGCGGGACTAGCGGCCTACGAGCAGTACTTC	CASSAGLAAYEQYF
13	TRBV28	-	TRBJ1-1	TGTGCCAGCAGTCGCCCGGAGAACACTGAAGCTTTCTTT	CASSRPENTEAFF
18	TRBV6-2/TRBV6-3	-	TRBJ2-3	TGTGCCAGCAGTTACTTGGGACCCCCGGAGGGGGTTGCATATACGCAGTATTTT	CASSYLGPPEGVAYTQYF
14	TRBV10-1	TRBD2	TRBJ2-1	TGCGCCAGCAGTTCCCGACTAGCAGGCGATGAGCAGTTCTTC	CASSSRLAGDEQFF
14	TRBV7-3	-	TRBJ2-7	TGTGCCAGCAGCCCCTCCGGACCACCCGGCGAGCAGTACTTC	CASSPSGPPGEQYF
15	TRBV7-2	-	TRBJ1-2	TGTGCCAGCAGCTTAGTCCGGGGGACTATCTATGGCTACACCTTC	CASSLVRGTIYGYTF
15	TRBV28	-	TRBJ1-5	TGTGCCAGCAGTACGACAGGAGATAGCAATCAGCCCCAGCATTTT	CASSTTGDSNQPQHF
16	TRBV9	-	TRBJ2-5	TGTGCCAGCAGCCCCGTTAGGGTGGGGGGGGACAAGACCCAGTACTTC	CASSPVRVGGDKTQYF
12	TRBV2	-	TRBJ1-5	TGTGCCAGCAGTGAAGCAGGTCAGCCCCAGCATTTT	CASSEAGQPQHF
13	TRBV28	-	TRBJ1-2	TGTGCCAGCAGTATAGGGTTTAGCTATGGCTACACCTTC	CASSIGFSYGYTF
14	TRBV2	-	TRBJ1-4	TGTGCCAGCAGAGCGATTGCCTCTAATGAAAAACTGTTTTTT	CASRAIASNEKLFF